The 23 T cell receptor beta chains given below trace back to one sample, sequenced in a study of cytomegalovirus exposure and HLA in healthy donors. Amplification used 60 Vbeta primers and 13 Jbeta primers. The assay was immunoSEQ multiplex PCR, and TCRdb's table has in-frame clones only and misses some. The repertoire holds over 150,000 clones, with 81% as singletons. The specimen sequenced was PBMCs. The receptors derive from a woman between 45 and 60 years old in good health and CMV-seronegative.

This clone was observed a single time. The CDR3 loop is CASSQVGGQYGYTF. Written as DNA, the CDR3 is TGCGCCAGCAGCCAAGTGGGGGGACAGTATGGCTACACCTTC. The J gene is TRBJ1-2, the V gene TRBV4-3; 7 bases are shared with TRBD1. The junction had 4 bases not matched to a gene; V was cut back by 1 base and J by 5 bases. The germline gives CDR1 LGHNA, CDR2 YSLEER. The CDR3 runs to 14 residues.

The V call is TRBV6-5, the J call TRBJ1-5, with D perhaps TRBD1 (6 bases). V lost 10 bases to trimming and J lost 0 bases, with 16 bases between them. This CDR3 is built from 15 residues. The germline V gene has CDR1 MNHEY and CDR2 SVGAGI. CDR3 residues: CATGPGDYSNQPQHF. DNA for the CDR3: TGTGCCACCGGACCAGGGGATTATAGCAATCAGCCCCAGCATTTT.

V usage is TRBV5-6 and J usage is TRBJ1-2; maybe TRBD1 (6 bases). V lost 4 bases and J 5 bases, leaving 15 bases between the germline ends. This CDR3 contains 14 residues. The germline gives CDR1 SGHDT, CDR2 YYEEEE. The CDR3 nucleotides read TGTGCCAGCAGCCCGGACAGCGGCCAATATGGCTACACCTTC. As protein: CASSPDSGQYGYTF.

The V gene is TRBV5-1, the J gene TRBJ2-2; 9 bases align to TRBD1. The germline V gene encodes CDR1 SGHRS and CDR2 YFSETQ. Trimming cost V 4 bases and J 2 bases; bases outside gene matches: 3. The CDR3 contains 15 residues. Written as DNA, the CDR3 is TGCGCCAGCAGCCGGACAGGGGTAAACACCGGGGAGCTGTTTTTT. It translates to CASSRTGVNTGELFF.

The chain combines TRBV27 with TRBJ2-5; the match to TRBD2 covers 7 bases. J gave up 7 bases and V 3 bases, and 14 bases lay outside the gene matches. Per germline, CDR1 MNHEY and CDR2 SMNVEV (reference sequence). CDR3 size: 16 residues. CDR3 amino acids: CASSFWPGRAVGTQYF. CDR3 DNA: TGTGCCAGCAGTTTTTGGCCAGGGAGGGCGGTGGGGACCCAGTACTTC.

The rearrangement links TRBV13 to TRBJ1-4, with 9 bases identical to TRBD1. Germline CDR1 PRHDT, CDR2 FYEKMQ (reference sequence). This CDR3 comprises 16 residues. The trim removed 4 bases at V and 2 bases at J, leaving 5 bases unmatched. This CDR3 is CASSYDRGATNEKLFF. The DNA for the CDR3 is TGTGCCAGCAGCTATGACAGGGGGGCGACTAATGAAAAACTGTTTTTT.

The chain joins TRBV28 to TRBJ1-2, with D perhaps matching TRBD1 (5 bases). Trimming stripped 3 bases from V and 0 bases from J, with 14 bases between. The CDR3 is made up of 16 amino acids. Germline assignment: CDR1 MDHEN and CDR2 SYDVKM. CDR3: CASSFPPGSANYGYTF. CDR3 coding DNA: TGTGCCAGCAGTTTTCCCCCAGGGTCCGCTAACTATGGCTACACCTTC.

CDR3: CASNRPGNNEQFF. The CDR3 DNA follows: TGTGCCAGCAATCGACCGGGAAACAATGAGCAGTTCTTC. The rearrangement links TRBV27 to TRBJ2-1, with D possibly being TRBD2 (5 bases). V lost 7 bases and J lost 5, with 12 bases in between. CDR3 length equals 13 residues. The germline gives CDR1 MNHEY, CDR2 SMNVEV (reference sequence).

The rearrangement uses TRBV5-5 and TRBJ2-7; 7 nucleotides agree with TRBD1. This CDR3 is 16 amino acids long. The germline CDR1 and CDR2 sequences are SGHKS and YYEKEE (reference sequence). V gave up 1 base and J gave up 5 bases; unmatched junction bases: 12. The DNA of the CDR3 is TGTGCCAGCAGCTTGTCTCTTTCGACAGGGTACCACGAGCAGTACTTC. It yields the protein CASSLSLSTGYHEQYF.

The rearrangement links TRBV30 to TRBJ2-7, with 10 bases fitting TRBD1. The trim removed 2 bases at V and 5 bases at J, leaving 6 bases unmatched. The CDR3 totals 14 residues. Germline V gene sequence: CDR1 GTSNPN, CDR2 SVGIG (reference sequence). The CDR3 bases are TGTGCCTGGAGTATAGGGACAGGGGTGAACGAGCAGTACTTC. Protein: CAWSIGTGVNEQYF.

The V and J genes are TRBV18 and TRBJ2-7; D gene unclear. This CDR3 is built from 14 residues. Germline V gene data show CDR1 as KGHSH and CDR2 as LQKENI. V was pared by 4 bases and J by 7 bases, with 17 bases between. CDR3 nucleotide sequence: TGTGCCAGCTCACGGCTAGTCCCCACTGGGGAGCAGTACTTC. It translates to CASSRLVPTGEQYF.

V is TRBV28 and J is TRBJ2-5, with 10 bases aligning to TRBD2. The CDR3 loop spans 14 amino acids. V was pared by 5 bases and J by 10 bases, with 10 bases of the junction left unmatched. Germline V CDR1 and CDR2: MDHEN, SYDVKM. This CDR3 reads CASSTGLALRDQYF. DNA for the CDR3: TGTGCCAGCAGTACGGGACTAGCGTTGCGGGACCAGTACTTC.

V is TRBV5-6 and J is TRBJ1-5; D is ambiguous. The V end was cut by 3 bases, the J end by 3 bases, with 4 bases between. The CDR3 covers 12 residues. Looked up from germline, CDR1 is SGHDT and CDR2 is YYEEEE. The CDR3 nucleotides are TGTGCCAGCAGCTCTAACAATCAGCCCCAGCATTTT. Protein product: CASSSNNQPQHF.

This clone came up once. The rearrangement links TRBV4-2 to TRBJ2-1; D perhaps matches TRBD2 (6 bases). The CDR3 sequence is 20 residues long. Trimming removed 1 base at V and 1 base at J, with 23 bases between. Germline CDR1 and CDR2: LGHNA and YNFKEQ. CDR3 in amino acids: CASSQGGRDSLLFSYNEQFF. The CDR3 DNA sequence: TGTGCCAGCAGCCAAGGGGGTCGGGACTCGTTATTATTTTCCTACAATGAGCAGTTCTTC.

This chain joins TRBV28 and TRBJ1-1, with a possible D match to TRBD1 (5 bases). The V end was cut by 5 bases, the J end by 4 bases, with 14 bases between. The CDR3 runs 14 residues. Germline-derived CDR1 and CDR2 are MDHEN and SYDVKM. This chain's CDR3 is CASSERGRGTEAFF. CDR3 coding DNA: TGTGCCAGCAGTGAAAGGGGTCGCGGCACTGAAGCTTTCTTT.

This clone has just a few counts. This sequence joins TRBV7-2 and TRBJ2-3, with 7 positions matching TRBD2. Germline trimming cut 6 bases from V and 5 bases from J; bases unmatched to any gene: 11. The CDR3 is made up of 15 amino acids. Germline V gene lookup returns CDR1 SGHTA and CDR2 FQGNSA. For the CDR3, the DNA is TGTGCCAGCAGTCCGGCAGGACTAGTAGGAGATACGCAGTATTTT. This encodes CASSPAGLVGDTQYF.

The chain uses TRBV30 and TRBJ2-1; TRBD1 is a possible D gene (5 bases). CDR3 length equals 15 residues. CDR1 and CDR2 from the germline V gene are GTSNPN and SVGIG (reference sequence). The V gene lost 7 bases and the J gene lost 2 bases, with 18 bases spanning the gap. CDR3 sequence: CAYLLIRQTYNEQFF. CDR3 nucleotides: TGTGCCTACCTGCTTATCAGACAGACCTACAATGAGCAGTTCTTC.

This clone showed up just a few times. The chain has TRBV5-4 and TRBJ1-1; maybe TRBD1 (5 bases). The V gene's germline CDR1 is SGHNT and CDR2 YYREEE (reference sequence). The ends were cut back, 4 bases at V and 4 bases at J, with 14 bases in the middle. The CDR3 is 14 residues long. CDR3 DNA: TGTGCCAGCAGCGTTTCAGGGTCCCGCACTGAAGCTTTCTTT. The encoded protein is CASSVSGSRTEAFF. Variable domain in full (rest from reference TRBV5-4 and TRBJ1-1): ETGVTQSPTHLIKTRGQQVTLRCSSQSGHNTVSWYQQALGQGPQFIFQYYREEENGRGNFPPRFSGLQFPNYSSELNVNALELDDSALYLCASSVSGSRTEAFFGQGTRLTVV.

This clone occurred a few times. The V and J genes are TRBV28 and TRBJ1-3, with D possibly matching TRBD1 (6 bases). Germline loops: CDR1 MDHEN, CDR2 SYDVKM. The CDR3 totals 16 residues. Trimming shortened V by 1 base and J by 1 base, and 11 bases separated the two germline ends. The CDR3 DNA sequence: TGTGCCAGCAGTTTATTCACAGGGAATTCTGGAAACACCATATATTTT. Translation: CASSLFTGNSGNTIYF.

V usage is TRBV7-9 and J usage is TRBJ2-3; perhaps TRBD1 as D (5 bases). This CDR3 comprises 14 residues. The germline CDR1 and CDR2 sequences are SEHNR and FQNEAQ (reference sequence). Trimming took off 2 bases at V and 0 bases at J, with 6 bases between the two ends. In DNA, the CDR3 is TGTGCCAGCAGCTTATGGGGCAGCACAGATACGCAGTATTTT. Protein sequence: CASSLWGSTDTQYF.

The J gene is TRBJ2-3, the V gene TRBV28; 7 bases line up with TRBD2. Germline V gene lookup returns CDR1 MDHEN and CDR2 SYDVKM. CDR3 length equals 15 residues. J was trimmed by 5 bases and V by 2 bases; bases with no gene match: 7. CDR3 coding DNA: TGTGCCAGCAGTTTAACTAGCGAGCAAAGAGATACGCAGTATTTT. Residues: CASSLTSEQRDTQYF.

V usage is TRBV5-1 and J usage is TRBJ2-3; 7 nucleotides match TRBD2. This CDR3 is 15 amino acids long. Germline-derived CDR1 and CDR2 are SGHRS and YFSETQ. The J segment lost 2 bases and the V segment lost 6 bases, leaving 9 bases of the junction unmatched. The DNA of the CDR3 is TGCGCCAGCACCCCGACGGGGGGTATCACAGATACGCAGTATTTT. This codes for CASTPTGGITDTQYF.

This clone appeared a few times. The chain has TRBV10-3 and TRBJ2-1; possible D gene TRBD1, 6 bases. There are 15 residues in the CDR3. Per germline, CDR1 ENHRY and CDR2 SYGVKD. V was trimmed by 2 bases and J by 1 base, leaving 9 bases between them. As DNA, the CDR3 is TGTGCCATCAGTGAGGGTAGGGGGTCCTACAATGAGCAGTTCTTC. Its translation is CAISEGRGSYNEQFF.